The TCR beta chain described here comes from a study of cytomegalovirus exposure and HLA in healthy donors. Overall study: A prior analysis found 95 million to 140 million unique TCR beta sequences from around 190 million T cells. General study findings and limits: TCR beta chain V- and J-gene trimming was linked, in a later analysis, to a missense variant in DCLRE1C. There were a few CMV-associated chains whose specificity for CMV antigens was confirmed in vitro. Cytomegalovirus status was reportedly diagnosed by the classifier with high sensitivity and specificity.

Researchers ran the PCR with 60 Vbeta and 13 Jbeta primers. Here immunoSEQ multiplex PCR was the method, and the copy in TCRdb shows in-frame clones only, minus some. Among under 140,000 clones listed, about 80% were seen once. Comments on this clone: Its specificity is not known.

Germline V gives CDR1 LNHDA, CDR2 SQIVND (reference sequence). V was cut by 3 bases and J by 2 bases, with 9 bases left in between. The CDR3 length is 14 residues. Sequencing was carried out using PBMCs. The chain employs TRBV19 and TRBJ2-3; TRBD2 is a possible D gene (6 bases). The TCR originated in a woman aged 60-70 years in good health and CMV-seropositive. Here the CDR3 DNA reads TGTGCCAGTAGTATGGGACTGACCACAGATACGCAGTATTTT. Translation: CASSMGLTTDTQYF. The variable domain in full, with the rest retrieved from reference TRBV19 and TRBJ2-3, is DGGITQSPKYLFRKEGQNVTLSCEQNLNHDAMYWYRQDPGQGLRLIYYSQIVNDFQKGDIAEGYSVSREKKESFPLTVTSAQKNPTAFYLCASSMGLTTDTQYFGPGTRLTVL.